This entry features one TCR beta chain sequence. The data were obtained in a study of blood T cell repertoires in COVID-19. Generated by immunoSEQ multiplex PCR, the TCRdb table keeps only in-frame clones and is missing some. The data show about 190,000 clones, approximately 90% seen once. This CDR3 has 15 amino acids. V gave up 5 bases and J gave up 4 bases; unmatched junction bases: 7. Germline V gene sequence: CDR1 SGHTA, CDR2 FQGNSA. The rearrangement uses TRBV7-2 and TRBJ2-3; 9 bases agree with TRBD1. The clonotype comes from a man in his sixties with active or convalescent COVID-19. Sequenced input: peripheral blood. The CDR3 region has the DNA TGTGCCAGCAGCCCGGGGGGACAGGGTTCAGATACGCAGTATTTT. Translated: CASSPGGQGSDTQYF.